This entry lists 21 T cell receptor beta chains sequenced from one sample in a study of vaccination and CD4 T cells after COVID-19. Cultured CD4+ T cells had their DNA profiled by the Oncomine TCR Beta short-read assay. TCRdb recomputed calls from the PCR reads with MiXCR, one row per CDR3 protein. The sample consists of fewer than 13,000 distinct CDR3 sequences, roughly 64% of them appearing once. Their target antigens are unknown. Treatment specified: approximately nine-day PBMC culture with coronavirus spike peptide pools or control peptides (ViraFEST assay). The sequenced sample was CD4+ T cells from blood, cultured in vitro. The receptors were sampled from a human donor who had recovered from COVID-19.

V usage is TRBV7-2 and J usage is TRBJ1-2; D not resolved. Looked up from germline, CDR1 is SGHTA and CDR2 is FQGNSA. This CDR3 is 15 amino acids long. The V gene lost 4 bases and the J gene lost 0 bases, with 12 bases spanning the gap. CDR3 bases: TGTGCCAGCAGCTCCAGACGCTATTCTAACTATGGCTACACCTTC. Its protein is CASSSRRYSNYGYTF.

CDR3 nucleotides: TGTGCCAGCAGTTGGGGGCTTAGCAATCAGCCCCAGCATTTT. Its protein product is CASSWGLSNQPQHF. The V gene is TRBV25-1, the J gene TRBJ1-5, with a possible D match to TRBD1 (6 bases). V was trimmed by 5 bases and J by 0 bases, leaving 8 bases between them. The CDR3 is 14 amino acids. CDR1 and CDR2 (germline): MGHDK, SYGVNS.

The chain combines TRBV12-3 or TRBV12-4 with TRBJ2-1; no definite D call. With 4 bases removed from V and 0 bases from J, the gap between germline ends came to 13 bases. This CDR3 contains 16 residues. As DNA, the CDR3 is TGTGCCAGCAGTTCTAGTGGTCAGCTCTCCTACAATGAGCAGTTCTTC. This codes for CASSSSGQLSYNEQFF.

This clonotype turned up a few times. The CDR3 sequence is CASSLDYRGAGTEAFF. CDR3 DNA: TGTGCCAGCAGCTTAGATTACAGGGGGGCTGGGACTGAAGCTTTCTTT. This sequence joins TRBV7-9 and TRBJ1-1, with 8 nucleotides matching TRBD1. The CDR3 is made up of 16 amino acids. Germline-derived CDR1 and CDR2 are SEHNR and FQNEAQ (reference sequence). After removal of 1 base from V and 5 bases from J, the junction contained 9 bases not matched to a gene.

The CDR3 protein is CASLKDSSSNEQFF. The CDR3 DNA reads TGTGCCAGCCTCAAGGACTCAAGTTCCAATGAGCAGTTCTTC. This chain uses TRBV2 with TRBJ2-1; possible D gene TRBD2, 5 bases. The CDR3 covers 14 residues. The V gene lost 8 bases and the J gene lost 6 bases, with 17 bases spanning the gap. Germline loops: CDR1 SNHLY, CDR2 FYNNEI.

The J gene is TRBJ1-5, the V gene TRBV12-3 or TRBV12-4; 8 bases line up with TRBD1. V lost 8 bases, J lost 8 bases, and 11 bases stayed unmatched. The CDR3 runs 14 residues. The CDR3 DNA reads as TGTGCCAGCGATTTTAGACCAGGGGGCGAGCCCCAGCATTTT. This codes for CASDFRPGGEPQHF.

This chain links TRBV28 with TRBJ2-4, with D perhaps TRBD2 (6 bases). Looked up from germline, CDR1 is MDHEN and CDR2 is SYDVKM. The CDR3 spans 16 residues. V gave up 4 bases and J gave up 0 bases, with 13 bases separating them. CDR3 DNA: TGTGCCAGCAGTTCACCGGGGGAACTAGCCAAAAACATTCAGTACTTC. It translates to CASSSPGELAKNIQYF.

The V and J genes are TRBV6-1 and TRBJ1-2; D remains ambiguous. V lost 0 bases to trimming and J lost 3 bases, with 11 bases between them. Germline-derived CDR1 and CDR2 are MNHNS and SASEGT. The CDR3 totals 15 residues. Here the CDR3 reads CASSEAGQPYYGYTF. Written as DNA, the CDR3 is TGTGCCAGCAGTGAAGCAGGCCAGCCTTACTATGGCTACACCTTC.

This sequence joins TRBV6-1 and TRBJ1-2; D unresolved. The CDR3 length is 13 residues. Trimming pared 8 bases from V and 0 bases from J, leaving 10 bases between. Germline lookup yields CDR1 MNHNS and CDR2 SASEGT. As DNA, the CDR3 is TGTGCCAGCCAATCGGGCCCTAACTATGGCTACACCTTC. This translates into CASQSGPNYGYTF.

This clonotype was observed once. The CDR3, as DNA: TGTGCCAGCACCAACCCCCCAGTCTGGGGGCTGTTTTTT. Protein product: CASTNPPVWGLFF. V is TRBV12-3 or TRBV12-4 and J is TRBJ2-2; D is unresolved. Trimming shortened V by 7 bases and J by 13 bases, and 19 bases separated the two germline ends. The CDR3 is made up of 13 amino acids.

The V call is TRBV7-3, the J call TRBJ2-7, with a tentative D call TRBD2 (7 bases). CDR1 and CDR2 (germline): SGHTA, FQGTGA. The CDR3 spans 15 residues. Between the trimmed V and J ends, which lost 3 bases and 0 bases, there was a span of 12 bases. The CDR3 is CASSLGGGHSYEQYF. The CDR3 nucleotides are TGTGCCAGCAGCTTGGGGGGGGGCCACTCCTACGAGCAGTACTTC.

This chain joins TRBV20-1 and TRBJ1-2; 7 nucleotides match TRBD1. Germline V CDR1 and CDR2: DFQATT, SNEGSKA (reference sequence). With V trimmed by 5 bases and J by 5 bases, 14 bases remained unmatched. This CDR3 region has 15 residues. This chain's CDR3 is CSAAQGRQVGYGYTF. DNA for the CDR3: TGCAGTGCTGCACAGGGGCGGCAGGTTGGGTATGGCTACACCTTC.

The chain uses TRBV5-1 and TRBJ2-3; tentatively, D is TRBD2 (5 bases). CDR3 length: 14 residues. Germline V CDR1 and CDR2: SGHRS, YFSETQ. V gave up 0 bases and J gave up 2 bases, with 7 bases separating them. The CDR3 region is CASSLAGDTDTQYF. CDR3 bases: TGCGCCAGCAGCTTGGCCGGGGACACAGATACGCAGTATTTT.

This chain joins TRBV6-1 and TRBJ1-4; 9 bases agree with TRBD1. This CDR3 is 14 amino acids long. From germline, CDR1 is MNHNS and CDR2 SASEGT. V gave up 5 bases and J gave up 6 bases; unmatched junction bases: 4. The CDR3 here is CASSRRQGDEKLFF. The CDR3, as DNA: TGTGCCAGCAGTCGTAGACAGGGGGATGAAAAACTGTTTTTT.

The chain joins TRBV24-1 to TRBJ1-2; the D gene is possibly TRBD1 (6 bases). The germline V gene encodes CDR1 KGHDR and CDR2 SFDVKD. This CDR3 comprises 15 residues. The V and J ends lost 4 bases and 1 base respectively, with 12 bases between them. CDR3 region: CATSDTGIGNYGYTF. CDR3 DNA: TGTGCCACCAGTGACACAGGGATCGGTAACTATGGCTACACCTTC.

This rearrangement joins TRBV12-3 or TRBV12-4 to TRBJ2-7; possibly TRBD1 or TRBD2 for D (5 bases each). Trimming shortened V by 5 bases and J by 9 bases, and 14 bases separated the two germline ends. The CDR3 totals 12 residues. The CDR3 DNA reads as TGTGCCAGCAGTCCCGGGACCCCCTCGCAGTACTTC. Residues: CASSPGTPSQYF.

This rearrangement joins TRBV20-1 to TRBJ1-5, with D tentatively TRBD1 (6 bases). V gave up 1 base and J gave up 6 bases, with 19 bases separating them. This CDR3 has 16 amino acids. CDR1 is DFQATT, CDR2 SNEGSKA, per germline (reference sequence). CDR3 DNA: TGCAGTGCTAGAGGCGGCGCAGGGGTGGGGGGTCAGCCCCAGCATTTT. It is translated as CSARGGAGVGGQPQHF.

The rearrangement links TRBV7-2 to TRBJ2-7; D perhaps matches TRBD1 (6 bases). Per the germline V gene, CDR1 is SGHTA and CDR2 is FQGNSA. The CDR3 is 15 residues long. V was clipped by 5 bases and J by 3 bases, with 17 bases between them. The chain's CDR3 is CASSRRQGTNYEQYF. DNA for the CDR3: TGTGCCAGCAGCCGGCGTCAGGGGACCAACTACGAGCAGTACTTC.

V and J are TRBV6-1 and TRBJ1-1; D not certain. V dropped 5 bases and J dropped 0 bases, with 10 bases sitting between them. Germline CDR1 is MNHNS and CDR2 is SASEGT. CDR3 length: 14 residues. The chain's CDR3 is CASSNTEMNTEAFF. In nucleotides, the CDR3 is TGTGCCAGCAGTAACACAGAGATGAACACTGAAGCTTTCTTT.

This chain uses TRBV12-3 or TRBV12-4 with TRBJ2-3, with TRBD2 identical over 12 bases. The junction had 10 bases not matched to a gene; V was cut back by 5 bases and J by 4 bases. This CDR3 contains 17 residues. For the CDR3, the DNA is TGTGCCAGCAGTCGCCGGACTAGCGGGGTTGGGGCAGATACGCAGTATTTT. It codes for CASSRRTSGVGADTQYF.

J is TRBJ2-7 and V is TRBV30, with D unresolved. The CDR3 is 14 amino acids. Trimming pared 3 bases from V and 2 bases from J, leaving 14 bases between. Germline CDR1 GTSNPN, CDR2 SVGIG (reference sequence). CDR3 nucleotide sequence: TGTGCCTGGAGCCGAGTCGGACGGACCTACGAGCAGTACTTC. Its protein product is CAWSRVGRTYEQYF.